Included here is one T cell receptor beta chain sequence, with context. CD45RO negativity and positive selection for CCR7 defined naive CD8 cells, a population that excluded terminally differentiated effector memory CD45RA+ cells. Here immunoSEQ multiplex PCR was the method, and the copy in TCRdb shows in-frame clones only, minus some. Among millions of clones, approximately 94% were seen once, and the ten largest hold more than 1.5%. This entry comes from a study of shared clonotypes between healthy human individuals. The sequenced material came from naive CD8+ T cells from PBMCs. This receptor was obtained from a man aged 18 to 29 in good health. Some clones in this sample may be carry-over from other donors' samples.

CDR3 in DNA: TGTGCCAGCAGCCCTGGGGTCGCGAATGAGCAGTTCTTC. As protein: CASSPGVANEQFF. The chain is built from TRBV7-6 and TRBJ2-1, with D unclear. The V gene lost 5 bases and the J gene lost 7 bases, with 12 bases spanning the gap. The CDR3 runs 13 residues. Germline lookup yields CDR1 SGHVS and CDR2 FNYEAQ.